This is a list of T cell receptor beta chains from one sample in a study of shared clonotypes between healthy human individuals. The data were produced by immunoSEQ multiplex PCR, yet TCRdb's version contains in-frame clones alone and is incomplete. The profile shows over 1.4 million clones, roughly 96% of them singletons. Sample: naive CD4+ T cells sorted from blood. The receptors originated from a man between 25 and 39 years old in good health. The CDR3 runs from the conserved cysteine through the conserved F or W. The order of the fields is clone size, V gene, J gene, D gene, CDR3 DNA, CDR3 protein. The D gene is left open where the match is weak. For some rows the clone size is stated as once, few or many, or as a class when expanded; others skip it.

-,TRBV9,TRBJ2-1,-,TGTGCCAGCAGCGTAGGGGTATGGGCGGCAAACAATGAGCAGTTCTTC,CASSVGVWAANNEQFF
-,TRBV5-1,TRBJ2-1,-,TGCGCCAGCAGGTTTAGGCGGGGTAAGGGAGACAATGAGCAGTTCTTC,CASRFRRGKGDNEQFF
-,TRBV5-1,TRBJ2-2,TRBD2,TGCGCCAGCAGCATAGGACTAGCGGGAGGGCCGAGGGCCGGGGAGCTGTTTTTT,CASSIGLAGGPRAGELFF
-,TRBV18,TRBJ2-1,-,TGTGCCAGCTCACCACGAGGGGGGACCTACAATGAGCAGTTCTTC,CASSPRGGTYNEQFF
-,TRBV7-9,TRBJ1-5,-,TGTGCCAGCAGCTTAGCTGGTAGCAATCAGCCCCAGCATTTT,CASSLAGSNQPQHF
-,TRBV5-5,TRBJ1-2,-,TGTGCCAGCAGTCTAGCGGCCACTGACTATGGCTACACCTTC,CASSLAATDYGYTF
-,TRBV19,TRBJ1-4,-,TGTGCCAGTGGGGCGCCTCGGGAGAATGAAAAACTGTTTTTT,CASGAPRENEKLFF
-,TRBV6-1,TRBJ2-7,TRBD1,TGTGCCAGCAGGCCGGGACAGGGGTCCTACGAGCAGTACTTC,CASRPGQGSYEQYF
-,TRBV5-1,TRBJ2-7,-,TGCGCCAGCAGCTTGGCTGTTCAGGCGCTCTCCTACGAGCAGTACTTC,CASSLAVQALSYEQYF
-,TRBV19,TRBJ2-1,TRBD1,TGTGCCTCCACCAGTGACAGGGGGCACAATGAGCAGTTCTTC,CASTSDRGHNEQFF
-,TRBV7-9,TRBJ1-5,-,TGTGCCAGCAGCTTGGGAGGGACGAGCAATCAGCCCCAGCATTTT,CASSLGGTSNQPQHF
once,TRBV28,TRBJ1-1,-,TGTGCCAGCAGTCCAGGGTTTCCTGAAGCTTTCTTT,CASSPGFPEAFF
-,TRBV14,TRBJ2-1,TRBD2,TGTGCCAGCAGCCGCGCTAGCGGGAGTTGGAATGAGCAGTTCTTC,CASSRASGSWNEQFF
once,TRBV9,TRBJ2-1,-,TGTGCCAGCAGTAGTACGGGGCGCTCCTACAATGAGCAGTTCTTC,CASSSTGRSYNEQFF
once,TRBV28,TRBJ2-7,TRBD1,TGTGCCAGCATTGGACAGGGATACTACGAGCAGTACTTC,CASIGQGYYEQYF
-,TRBV5-6,TRBJ1-1,-,TGTGCCAGCATTGGCAGAGTGAACACTGAAGCTTTCTTT,CASIGRVNTEAFF
once,TRBV19,TRBJ1-5,-,TGTGCCAGCAGGATCCCCTGGGCGGGAAATCAGCCCCAGCATTTT,CASRIPWAGNQPQHF
-,TRBV18,TRBJ1-4,-,TGTGCCAGCTCACCACCGGGGTCAGAAAAGATTAATGAAAAACTGTTTTTT,CASSPPGSEKINEKLFF
-,TRBV9,TRBJ2-2,-,TGTGCCAGCAGCACTCGCGGGGCGGGCACCGGGGAGCTGTTTTTT,CASSTRGAGTGELFF
-,TRBV30,TRBJ2-1,-,TGTGCCTACGGCGGGACCTATGAGCAGTTCTTC,CAYGGTYEQFF
-,TRBV27,TRBJ2-2,-,TGTGCCAGCAGTTTAGGAAGGGACTCCTTTAAGAGGGAGCTGTTTTTT,CASSLGRDSFKRELFF
-,TRBV7-2,TRBJ2-1,-,TGTGCCAGCTCGCGAGGGCTCGCGGGCCAAGACGATGAGCAGTTCTTC,CASSRGLAGQDDEQFF
-,TRBV10-3,TRBJ2-7,TRBD1,TGTGCCATCAGCTTAGACAGGGGGCTTGACGAGCAGTACTTC,CAISLDRGLDEQYF
-,TRBV30,TRBJ1-1,-,TGTGCCTGGAGTGTGGTCAGGGCCGCCACTGAAGCTTTCTTT,CAWSVVRAATEAFF
-,TRBV5-1,TRBJ2-2,-,TGCGCCAGCAGCTTGGCGGGGTACACCGGGGAGCTGTTTTTT,CASSLAGYTGELFF